These 17 T cell receptor beta chains were sequenced from one sample in a study of T cells in narcolepsy. Assay used: immunoSEQ multiplex PCR; TCRdb lists only in-frame clones, some missing. The sample shows about 32,000 clones, 60% to 80% of them seen only once. Sequenced sample: memory (CD45RA-) CD4+ T cells from blood. All receptors come from a human donor in good health.

V usage is TRBV6-5 and J usage is TRBJ2-1; tentative D call: TRBD1 (6 bases). V gave up 6 bases and J gave up 3 bases, with 15 bases separating them. This CDR3 contains 15 residues. Germline assignment: CDR1 MNHEY and CDR2 SVGAGI. The DNA for the CDR3 is TGTGCCAGCAGAAATGGGAGAGGGGGCTACAATGAGCAGTTCTTC. The encoded protein is CASRNGRGGYNEQFF.

The chain recombines TRBV20-1 with TRBJ2-5, with D tentatively TRBD1 (7 bases). V was clipped by 5 bases and J by 12 bases, with 16 bases between them. CDR3 length: 11 residues. Germline values: CDR1 DFQATT, CDR2 SNEGSKA (reference sequence). The DNA for the CDR3 is TGCAGTGCTCCCACCCAGGGGGGAGAGTACTTC. Protein product: CSAPTQGGEYF.

The J gene is TRBJ1-1, the V gene TRBV11-1; no firm D call. V was clipped by 5 bases and J by 2 bases, with 9 bases between them. The CDR3 length is 13 residues. CDR1 SGHAT and CDR2 FQDESV come from the germline V gene (reference sequence). This CDR3 reads CASSPDGNTEAFF. The CDR3 DNA follows: TGTGCCAGCAGCCCCGACGGAAACACTGAAGCTTTCTTT.

To note about this clone: Other DNA sequences of this sample code for an identical CDR3. V is TRBV7-9 and J is TRBJ2-1; no reliable D call. Germline V gene data show CDR1 as SEHNR and CDR2 as FQNEAQ (reference sequence). CDR3 length: 12 residues. V was trimmed by 1 base and J by 8 bases, leaving 6 bases between them. CDR3 coding DNA: TGTGCCAGCAGCTTAGGGTACCATGAGCAGTTCTTC. Translation: CASSLGYHEQFF.

This sequence joins TRBV30 and TRBJ1-4; tentative D call: TRBD1 (5 bases). V was cut by 6 bases and J by 7 bases, with 24 bases left in between. The CDR3 has 16 residues. CDR1 and CDR2 (germline): GTSNPN, SVGIG (reference sequence). CDR3 protein: CACVFRDSRTGEKLFF. CDR3 nucleotides: TGTGCCTGCGTGTTCAGGGACTCCCGGACGGGTGAAAAACTGTTTTTT.

As for this clone: One end of the junction is discordant with germline, which a read error may explain. This chain links TRBV27 with TRBJ2-1; 9 bases agree with TRBD2. Germline values: CDR1 MNHEY, CDR2 SMNVEV (reference sequence). The CDR3 spans 16 residues. The CDR3 nucleotides are TGTGTCAGCAGCCCATTTAGCGGGAGCAGTCTTCCTGAGCAGTTCTTC. Its translation: CVSSPFSGSSLPEQFF.

V usage is TRBV19 and J usage is TRBJ1-5; TRBD1 might be the D (5 bases). This CDR3 has 15 amino acids. The V gene's germline CDR1 is LNHDA and CDR2 SQIVND (reference sequence). V lost 4 bases, J lost 0 bases, and 10 bases lay in between. CDR3 in DNA: TGTGCCAGTAGTAGGTCAGGGAATAGCAATCAGCCCCAGCATTTT. The encoded protein is CASSRSGNSNQPQHF.

The chain couples TRBV2 to TRBJ2-1, with D possibly TRBD2 on 6 matching bases. Germline loops: CDR1 SNHLY, CDR2 FYNNEI. Between the trimmed V and J ends, which lost 3 bases and 8 bases, there was a span of 17 bases. CDR3 length: 15 residues. CDR3 in amino acids: CASSERLGTLYEQFF. DNA of the CDR3: TGTGCCAGCAGTGAGAGACTCGGGACTCTTTATGAGCAGTTCTTC. The full variable domain, with the rest looked up from reference TRBV2 and TRBJ2-1, is EPEVTQTPSHQVTQMGQEVILRCVPISNHLYFYWYRQILGQKVEFLVSFYNNEISEKSEIFDDQFSVERPDGSNFTLKIRSTKLEDSAMYFCASSERLGTLYEQFFGPGTRLTVL.

V and J are TRBV5-4 and TRBJ2-2; tentative D call: TRBD2 (6 bases). The germline V and J ends were trimmed by 2 bases and 5 bases, with 16 bases remaining between them. Per the germline V gene, CDR1 is SGHNT and CDR2 is YYREEE (reference sequence). CDR3 length: 16 residues. CDR3 sequence reads: CASSFGDSRRTGELFF. In DNA, the CDR3 is TGTGCCAGCAGCTTCGGGGACTCGCGGAGGACCGGGGAGCTGTTTTTT.

The V and J genes are TRBV27 and TRBJ2-1, with D perhaps TRBD2 (6 bases). The CDR3 sequence is 14 residues long. Germline V gene data show CDR1 as MNHEY and CDR2 as SMNVEV (reference sequence). Trimming shortened V by 6 bases and J by 0 bases, and 9 bases separated the two germline ends. CDR3 coding DNA: TGTGCCAGCAGGGAGCGGGCCTCCTACAATGAGCAGTTCTTC. It translates to CASRERASYNEQFF.

This chain uses TRBV19 with TRBJ1-3, with D maybe TRBD1 (5 bases). The CDR3 spans 16 residues. The germline CDR1 and CDR2 sequences are LNHDA and SQIVND (reference sequence). The V end lost 5 bases, the J end lost 0 bases, and 14 bases lay between the germline ends. CDR3 protein: CASSRGLGASGNTIYF. The CDR3 DNA sequence: TGTGCCAGTAGTCGCGGCCTAGGGGCCTCTGGAAACACCATATATTTT. Supplemented by reference TRBV19 and TRBJ1-3, the full variable domain reads DGGITQSPKYLFRKEGQNVTLSCEQNLNHDAMYWYRQDPGQGLRLIYYSQIVNDFQKGDIAEGYSVSREKKESFPLTVTSAQKNPTAFYLCASSRGLGASGNTIYFGEGSWLTVV.

As DNA, the CDR3 is TGTGCCAGTAGCCCTGGGAGGGGAGGGAATGAGCAGTTCTTC. It encodes CASSPGRGGNEQFF. This rearrangement joins TRBV19 to TRBJ2-1; 7 positions match TRBD2. Looked up from germline, CDR1 is LNHDA and CDR2 is SQIVND (reference sequence). The CDR3 spans 14 residues. The trim removed 6 bases at V and 7 bases at J, leaving 9 bases unmatched.

This chain links TRBV6-6 with TRBJ2-5, with D unresolved. The germline CDR1 and CDR2 sequences are MNHNY and SVGAGI (reference sequence). The CDR3 contains 14 residues. Trimming pared 0 bases from V and 1 base from J, leaving 6 bases between. For the CDR3, the DNA is TGTGCCAGCAGTTACTCGGGCCTCCAAGAGACCCAGTACTTC. It is translated as CASSYSGLQETQYF.

The V and J genes are TRBV11-2 and TRBJ2-5; no reliable D call. Per germline, CDR1 SGHAT and CDR2 FQNNGV. Trimming cost V 2 bases and J 7 bases, with 5 bases left between them. CDR3 size: 11 residues. The CDR3 here is CASSLFGTQYF. The CDR3 DNA follows: TGTGCCAGCAGCTTATTCGGGACCCAGTACTTC.

This chain uses TRBV6-6 with TRBJ2-3; 7 bases map to TRBD2. V dropped 8 bases and J dropped 2; count of bases not matched to a gene: 10. This CDR3 spans 15 amino acids. Germline lookup yields CDR1 MNHNY and CDR2 SVGAGI (reference sequence). The CDR3 sequence is CASGRKAGNTDTQYF. The CDR3 region has the DNA TGTGCCAGCGGCCGAAAAGCGGGAAACACAGATACGCAGTATTTT.

The V call is TRBV11-2, the J call TRBJ2-1; TRBD2 might be the D (6 bases). In germline, CDR1 is SGHAT, CDR2 FQNNGV. This CDR3 comprises 15 residues. V dropped 0 bases and J dropped 0 bases, with 6 bases sitting between them. The CDR3 reads CASSLDSGSYNEQFF. The CDR3 bases are TGTGCCAGCAGCTTAGATAGCGGCTCCTACAATGAGCAGTTCTTC. Variable domain in full (rest from reference TRBV11-2 and TRBJ2-1): EAGVAQSPRYKIIEKRQSVAFWCNPISGHATLYWYQQILGQGPKLLIQFQNNGVVDDSQLPKDRFSAERLKGVDSTLKIQPAKLEDSAVYLCASSLDSGSYNEQFFGPGTRLTVL.

This chain joins TRBV27 and TRBJ2-7; D is tentatively TRBD1 or TRBD2 (6 bases each). The germline V gene has CDR1 MNHEY and CDR2 SMNVEV (reference sequence). Trimming left V 7 bases short and J 2 bases short, with 18 bases between. This CDR3 contains 15 residues. The CDR3: CASNRVGGQTYEQYF. CDR3 nucleotides: TGTGCCAGCAATCGGGTGGGGGGCCAGACCTACGAGCAGTACTTC.